The clone carrying this TCR beta chain was picked up a small number of times. What it binds is not known. These data belong to a study of cytomegalovirus exposure and HLA in healthy donors. Study results and caveats: A later analysis appeared to link common viral pathogens to several of the most significant clusters.

Amplification used 60 Vbeta primers and 13 Jbeta primers. How the authors handled the data: Approximately 72 million unique TCR beta chains, roughly 11 million of them shared, were counted by a later analysis. Profiled with immunoSEQ multiplex PCR; TCRdb holds only in-frame clones, not every one. That table furnishes V, J and clone size, whereas the DNA furnished D and trimming. The profile shows over 95,000 clones, 60% to 85% of them singletons. The CDR3 length is 11 residues. Trimming took off 8 bases at V and 4 bases at J, with 8 bases between the two ends. The germline V gene encodes CDR1 SNHLY and CDR2 FYNNEI.

The rearrangement uses TRBV2 and TRBJ1-1; D is uncertain. Sequenced input: PBMCs. This TCR was recovered from a female donor in good health and CMV-seronegative. CDR3 loop: CASPGSTEAFF. The CDR3 coding sequence is TGTGCCAGCCCGGGGTCCACTGAAGCTTTCTTT.